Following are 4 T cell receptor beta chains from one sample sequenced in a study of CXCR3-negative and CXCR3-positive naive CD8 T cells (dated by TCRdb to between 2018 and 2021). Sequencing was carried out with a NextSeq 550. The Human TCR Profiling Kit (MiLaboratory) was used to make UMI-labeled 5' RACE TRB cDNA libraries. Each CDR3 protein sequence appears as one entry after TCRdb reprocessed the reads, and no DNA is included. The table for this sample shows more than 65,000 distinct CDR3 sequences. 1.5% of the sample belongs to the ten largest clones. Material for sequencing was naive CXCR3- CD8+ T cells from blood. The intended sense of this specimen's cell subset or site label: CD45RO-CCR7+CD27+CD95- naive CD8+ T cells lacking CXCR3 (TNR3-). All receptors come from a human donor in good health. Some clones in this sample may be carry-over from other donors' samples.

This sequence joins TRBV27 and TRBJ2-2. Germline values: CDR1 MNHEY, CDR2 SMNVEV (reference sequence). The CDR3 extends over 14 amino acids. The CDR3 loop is CASSSVYITGELFF.

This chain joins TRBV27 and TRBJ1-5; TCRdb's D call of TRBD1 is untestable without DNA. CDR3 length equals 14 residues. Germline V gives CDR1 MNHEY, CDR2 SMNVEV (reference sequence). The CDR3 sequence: CASSLTGSNQPQHF.

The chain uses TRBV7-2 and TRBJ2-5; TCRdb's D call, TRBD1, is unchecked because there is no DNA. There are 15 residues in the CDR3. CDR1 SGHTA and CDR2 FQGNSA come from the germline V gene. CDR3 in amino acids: CASSFEDRRGETQYF.

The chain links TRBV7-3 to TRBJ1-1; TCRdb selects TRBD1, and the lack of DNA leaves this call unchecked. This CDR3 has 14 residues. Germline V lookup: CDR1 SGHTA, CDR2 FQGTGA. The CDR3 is CASSAGFRNTEAFF.